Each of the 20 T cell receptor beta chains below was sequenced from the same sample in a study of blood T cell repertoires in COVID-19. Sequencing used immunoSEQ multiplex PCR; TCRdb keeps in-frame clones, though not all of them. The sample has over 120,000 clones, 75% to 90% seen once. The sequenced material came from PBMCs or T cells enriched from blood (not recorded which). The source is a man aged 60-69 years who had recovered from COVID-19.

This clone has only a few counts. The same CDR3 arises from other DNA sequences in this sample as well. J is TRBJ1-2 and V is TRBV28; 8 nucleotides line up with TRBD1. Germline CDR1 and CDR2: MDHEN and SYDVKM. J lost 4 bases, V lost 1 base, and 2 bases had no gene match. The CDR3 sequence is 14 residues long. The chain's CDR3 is CASSLSTGGYGYTF. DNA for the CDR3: TGTGCCAGCAGTTTATCTACAGGGGGCTATGGCTACACCTTC.

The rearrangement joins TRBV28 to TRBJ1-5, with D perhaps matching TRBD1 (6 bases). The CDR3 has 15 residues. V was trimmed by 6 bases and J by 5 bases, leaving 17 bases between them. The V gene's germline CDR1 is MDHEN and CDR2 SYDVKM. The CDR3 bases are TGTGCCAGCAGCGTAGGGGGTGTTGTGTATCAGCCCCAGCATTTT. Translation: CASSVGGVVYQPQHF. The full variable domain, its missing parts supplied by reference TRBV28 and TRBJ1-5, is DVKVTQSSRYLVKRTGEKVFLECVQDMDHENMFWYRQDPGLGLRLIYFSYDVKMKEKGDIPEGYSVSREKKERFSLILESASTNQTSMYLCASSVGGVVYQPQHFGDGTRLSIL.

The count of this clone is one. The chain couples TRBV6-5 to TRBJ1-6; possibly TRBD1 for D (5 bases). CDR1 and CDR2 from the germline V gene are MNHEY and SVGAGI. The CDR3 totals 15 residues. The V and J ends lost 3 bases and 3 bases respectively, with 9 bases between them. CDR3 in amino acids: CASSYGGGYNSPLHF. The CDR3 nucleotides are TGTGCCAGCAGTTATGGGGGGGGCTATAATTCACCCCTCCACTTT.

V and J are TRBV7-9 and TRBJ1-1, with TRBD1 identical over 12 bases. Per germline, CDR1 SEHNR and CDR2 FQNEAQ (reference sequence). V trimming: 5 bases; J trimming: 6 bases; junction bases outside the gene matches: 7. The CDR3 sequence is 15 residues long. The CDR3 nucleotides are TGTGCCAGCAGCAAGACCGGGACAGGGGGCTCTGAAGCTTTCTTT. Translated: CASSKTGTGGSEAFF.

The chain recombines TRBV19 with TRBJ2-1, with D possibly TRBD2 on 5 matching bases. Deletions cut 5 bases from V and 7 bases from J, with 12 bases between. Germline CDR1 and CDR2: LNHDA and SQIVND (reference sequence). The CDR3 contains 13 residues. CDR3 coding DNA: TGTGCCAGTAGTCCCCCCGCGGGTAATGAGCAGTTCTTC. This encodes CASSPPAGNEQFF.

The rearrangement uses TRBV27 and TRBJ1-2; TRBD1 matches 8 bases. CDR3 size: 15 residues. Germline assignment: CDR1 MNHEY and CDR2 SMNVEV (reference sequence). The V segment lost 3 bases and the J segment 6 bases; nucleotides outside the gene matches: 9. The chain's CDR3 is CASSLAGGRYDGYTF. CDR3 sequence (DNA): TGTGCCAGCAGTTTGGCAGGGGGCAGATACGATGGCTACACCTTC.

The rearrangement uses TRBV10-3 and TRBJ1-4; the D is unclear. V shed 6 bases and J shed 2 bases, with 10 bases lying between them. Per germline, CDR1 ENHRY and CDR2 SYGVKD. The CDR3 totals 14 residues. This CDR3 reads CAISNGVTNEKLFF. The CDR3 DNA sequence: TGTGCCATCAGCAACGGGGTCACTAATGAAAAACTGTTTTTT.

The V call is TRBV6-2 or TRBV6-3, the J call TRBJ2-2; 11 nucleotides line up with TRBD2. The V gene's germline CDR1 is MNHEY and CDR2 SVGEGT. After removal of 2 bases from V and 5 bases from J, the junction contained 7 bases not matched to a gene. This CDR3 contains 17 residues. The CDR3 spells CASSYPRLAGPTGELFF. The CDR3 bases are TGTGCCAGCAGTTACCCCAGACTAGCGGGACCTACCGGGGAGCTGTTTTTT.

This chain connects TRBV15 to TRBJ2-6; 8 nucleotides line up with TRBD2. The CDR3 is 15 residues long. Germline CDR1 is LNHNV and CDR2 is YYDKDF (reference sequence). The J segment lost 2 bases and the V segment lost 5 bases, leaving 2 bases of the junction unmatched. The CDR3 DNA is TGTGCCACCAGCGGAGCGGGAGCTGGGGCCAACGTCCTGACTTTC. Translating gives CATSGAGAGANVLTF.

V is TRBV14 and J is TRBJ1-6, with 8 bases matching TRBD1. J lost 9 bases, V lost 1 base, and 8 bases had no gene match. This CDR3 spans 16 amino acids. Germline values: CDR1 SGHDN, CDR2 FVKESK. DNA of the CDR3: TGTGCCAGCAGCCAAGGTGGTCAGGGGGCCTCTTCACCCCTCCACTTT. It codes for CASSQGGQGASSPLHF.

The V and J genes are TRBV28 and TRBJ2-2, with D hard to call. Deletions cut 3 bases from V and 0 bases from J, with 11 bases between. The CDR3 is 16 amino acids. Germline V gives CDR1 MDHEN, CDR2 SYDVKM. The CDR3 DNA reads TGTGCCAGCAGTTTTCTCTGGCAGGCGAACACCGGGGAGCTGTTTTTT. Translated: CASSFLWQANTGELFF.

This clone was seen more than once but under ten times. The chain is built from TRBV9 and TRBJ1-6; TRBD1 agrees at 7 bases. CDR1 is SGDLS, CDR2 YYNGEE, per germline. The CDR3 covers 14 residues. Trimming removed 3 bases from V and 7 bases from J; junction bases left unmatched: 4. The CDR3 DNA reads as TGTGCCAGCAGCGCCGGGACAGCAAATTCACCCCTCCACTTT. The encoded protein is CASSAGTANSPLHF.

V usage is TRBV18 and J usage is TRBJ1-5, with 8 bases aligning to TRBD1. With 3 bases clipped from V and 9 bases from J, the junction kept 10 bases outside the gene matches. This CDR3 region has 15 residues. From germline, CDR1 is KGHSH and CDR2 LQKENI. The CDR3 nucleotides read TGTGCCAGCTCACCGACAGGGGAACGAGAGGGGCCCCAGCATTTT. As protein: CASSPTGEREGPQHF. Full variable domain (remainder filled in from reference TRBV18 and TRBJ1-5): NAGVMQNPRHLVRRRGQEARLRCSPMKGHSHVYWYRQLPEEGLKFMVYLQKENIIDESGMPKERFSAEFPKEGPSILRIQQVVRGDSAAYFCASSPTGEREGPQHFGDGTRLSIL.

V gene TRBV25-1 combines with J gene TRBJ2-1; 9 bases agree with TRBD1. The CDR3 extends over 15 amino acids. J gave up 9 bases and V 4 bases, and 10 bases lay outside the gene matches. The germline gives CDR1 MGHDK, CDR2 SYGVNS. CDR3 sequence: CASSGTGTGYGEQFF. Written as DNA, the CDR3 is TGTGCCAGCAGTGGTACCGGGACAGGGTACGGTGAGCAGTTCTTC.

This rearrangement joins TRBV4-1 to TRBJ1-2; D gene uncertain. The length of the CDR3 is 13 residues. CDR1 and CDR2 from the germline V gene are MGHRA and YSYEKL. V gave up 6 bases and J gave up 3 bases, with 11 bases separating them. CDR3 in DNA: TGCGCCAGCAGTCTAAGACGGGACTATGGCTACACCTTC. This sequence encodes CASSLRRDYGYTF.

The CDR3 protein is CASSAGQGTEAFF. The CDR3 nucleotides are TGTGCCAGCAGCGCCGGACAGGGCACTGAAGCTTTCTTT. The chain combines TRBV7-7 with TRBJ1-1, with TRBD1 matching over 8 bases. The length of the CDR3 is 13 residues. Germline assignment: CDR1 SSHAT and CDR2 FNYEAQ (reference sequence). J lost 4 bases, V lost 5 bases, and 3 bases had no gene match.

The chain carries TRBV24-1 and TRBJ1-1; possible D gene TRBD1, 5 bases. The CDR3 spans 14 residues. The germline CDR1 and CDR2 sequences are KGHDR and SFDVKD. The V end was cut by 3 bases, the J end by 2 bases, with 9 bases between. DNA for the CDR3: TGTGCCACCAGTGATACGGGGACTAACACTGAAGCTTTCTTT. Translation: CATSDTGTNTEAFF.

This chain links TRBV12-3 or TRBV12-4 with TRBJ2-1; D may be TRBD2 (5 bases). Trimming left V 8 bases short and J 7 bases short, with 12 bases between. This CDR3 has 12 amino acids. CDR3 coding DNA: TGTGCCAGCGGAGGCGACGCTAATGAGCAGTTCTTC. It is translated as CASGGDANEQFF.

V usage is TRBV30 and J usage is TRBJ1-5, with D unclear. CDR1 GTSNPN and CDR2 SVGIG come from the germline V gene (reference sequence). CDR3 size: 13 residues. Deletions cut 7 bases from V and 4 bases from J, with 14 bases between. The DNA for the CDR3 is TGTGCCTCCGATAACGGTCAAAATCAGCCCCAGCATTTT. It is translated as CASDNGQNQPQHF.

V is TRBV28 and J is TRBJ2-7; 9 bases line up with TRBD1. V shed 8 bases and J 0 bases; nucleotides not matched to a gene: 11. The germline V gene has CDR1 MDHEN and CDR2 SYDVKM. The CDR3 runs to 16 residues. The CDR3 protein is CASAGTGNLYSYEQYF. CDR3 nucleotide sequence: TGTGCCAGCGCCGGGACAGGGAACCTTTACTCCTACGAGCAGTACTTC.